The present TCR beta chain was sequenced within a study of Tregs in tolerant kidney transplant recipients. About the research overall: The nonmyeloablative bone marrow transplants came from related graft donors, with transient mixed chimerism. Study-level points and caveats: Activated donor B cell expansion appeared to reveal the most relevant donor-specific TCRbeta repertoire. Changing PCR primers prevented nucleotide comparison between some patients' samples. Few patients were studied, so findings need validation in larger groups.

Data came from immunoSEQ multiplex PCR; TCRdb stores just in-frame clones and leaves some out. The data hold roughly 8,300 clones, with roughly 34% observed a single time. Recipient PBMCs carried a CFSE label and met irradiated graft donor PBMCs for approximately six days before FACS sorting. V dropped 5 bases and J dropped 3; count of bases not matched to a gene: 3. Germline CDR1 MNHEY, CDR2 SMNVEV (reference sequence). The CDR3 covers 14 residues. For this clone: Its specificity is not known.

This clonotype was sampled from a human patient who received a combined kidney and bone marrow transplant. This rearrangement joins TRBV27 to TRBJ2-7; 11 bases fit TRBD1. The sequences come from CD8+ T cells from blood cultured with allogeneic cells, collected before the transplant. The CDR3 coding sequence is TGTGCCAGCAGTGCCGGGACAGGGGGCTACGAGCAGTACTTC. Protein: CASSAGTGGYEQYF.